The 11 T cell receptor beta chains given below trace back to one sample, sequenced in a study of T cell repertoires in cytomegalovirus infection. TCRdb independently ran MiXCR on the reads; one entry per CDR3 protein. This sample has hundreds of thousands of distinct CDR3 sequences, with under 40% found just once. The specimen sequenced was PBMCs. These receptors came from a human donor in good health (CMV status not recorded). Some clones in this sample may be carry-over from other donors' samples.

Written as DNA, the CDR3 is TGTGCCACCGCGACAAGCCATCAGTGGCCCCAGCATTTT. Its translation: CATATSHQWPQHF. This chain uses TRBV15 with TRBJ1-5; D call uncertain. Germline CDR1 LNHNV, CDR2 YYDKDF (reference sequence). This CDR3 has 13 residues. Trimming cost V 8 bases and J 9 bases, with 17 bases left between them.

The chain has TRBV12-3 or TRBV12-4 and TRBJ1-1; D is perhaps TRBD1 (6 bases). Trimming shortened V by 6 bases and J by 0 bases, and 11 bases separated the two germline ends. The CDR3 is 14 residues long. CDR3 in amino acids: CASRGQFMNTEAFF. CDR3 DNA: TGTGCCAGCAGGGGACAATTCATGAACACTGAAGCTTTCTTT.

The chain has TRBV4-1 and TRBJ1-6; 7 nucleotides match TRBD1. Germline lookup yields CDR1 MGHRA and CDR2 YSYEKL. With V trimmed by 1 base and J by 14 bases, 14 bases remained unmatched. This CDR3 is built from 16 residues. CDR3 sequence: CASSQALQGSQGTLHF. The CDR3 DNA is TGCGCCAGCAGCCAAGCTCTACAGGGGTCCCAAGGGACCCTCCACTTT.

This chain uses TRBV19 with TRBJ2-3, with D uncertain. The V gene lost 5 bases and the J gene lost 11 bases, with 14 bases spanning the gap. Germline CDR1 reads LNHDA; CDR2 reads SQIVND (reference sequence). The CDR3 loop spans 12 amino acids. The CDR3 sequence: CASSADFLLQYF. The DNA of the CDR3 is TGTGCCAGTAGTGCAGACTTCCTCTTGCAGTATTTT.

Details on this clonotype: This may be a read error: a much more frequent sequence differs by one nucleotide. V gene TRBV11-2 combines with J gene TRBJ1-2; D not resolved. V lost 2 bases to trimming and J lost 2 bases, with 6 bases between them. The CDR3 consists of 13 residues. CDR1 SGHAT and CDR2 FQNNGV come from the germline V gene. The CDR3 DNA reads as TGTGCCAGCAGCTTACACCGAAACTATGGCTACACCTTC. Amino acid sequence: CASSLHRNYGYTF.

This clonotype was seen many times. This chain connects TRBV7-2 to TRBJ1-1; D not resolved. The V end was cut by 4 bases, the J end by 2 bases, with 8 bases between. This CDR3 contains 13 residues. Germline assignment: CDR1 SGHTA and CDR2 FQGNSA. CDR3 residues: CASSSTLNTEAFF. As DNA, the CDR3 is TGTGCCAGCAGCTCGACACTAAACACTGAAGCTTTCTTT.

This clonotype was picked up many times. This chain joins TRBV27 and TRBJ2-2; 9 nucleotides align to TRBD1. The germline gives CDR1 MNHEY, CDR2 SMNVEV (reference sequence). This CDR3 region has 14 residues. V lost 6 bases and J lost 3; bases outside the gene matches: 2. CDR3 DNA: TGTGCCAGCAGACAGGGGGCCTACACCGGGGAGCTGTTTTTT. This gives the protein CASRQGAYTGELFF.

The chain recombines TRBV2 with TRBJ2-2; no clear D gene. The CDR3 loop spans 14 amino acids. Deletions cut 7 bases from V and 4 bases from J, with 13 bases between. The germline CDR1 and CDR2 sequences are SNHLY and FYNNEI. The CDR3 here is CASNWRPITGELFF. Written as DNA, the CDR3 is TGTGCCAGCAATTGGAGACCGATCACCGGGGAGCTGTTTTTT.

A few counts support this clonotype. The gene calls are TRBV12-3 or TRBV12-4 and TRBJ2-1, with no clear D. The CDR3 covers 12 residues. The V gene lost 5 bases and the J gene lost 6 bases, with 8 bases spanning the gap. The CDR3 region has the DNA TGTGCCAGCAGTGTAGGGATCAATGAGCAGTTCTTC. Translation gives CASSVGINEQFF.

This chain joins TRBV28 and TRBJ1-5; D not certain. CDR1 and CDR2 (germline): MDHEN, SYDVKM. Between the trimmed V and J ends, which lost 6 bases and 7 bases, there was a span of 16 bases. This CDR3 contains 14 residues. The DNA of the CDR3 is TGTGCCAGCAGGACGGCAGTAAAACGGCAGCCCCAGCATTTT. It specifies CASRTAVKRQPQHF.

This chain connects TRBV19 to TRBJ2-1, with TRBD1 as a possible D gene (5 bases). The V gene's germline CDR1 is LNHDA and CDR2 SQIVND (reference sequence). This CDR3 is 13 amino acids long. V lost 2 bases and J 9 bases, leaving 11 bases between the germline ends. CDR3 in DNA: TGTGCCAGTAGTATACAGGGAAGGGTTGAGCAGTTCTTC. It is translated as CASSIQGRVEQFF.